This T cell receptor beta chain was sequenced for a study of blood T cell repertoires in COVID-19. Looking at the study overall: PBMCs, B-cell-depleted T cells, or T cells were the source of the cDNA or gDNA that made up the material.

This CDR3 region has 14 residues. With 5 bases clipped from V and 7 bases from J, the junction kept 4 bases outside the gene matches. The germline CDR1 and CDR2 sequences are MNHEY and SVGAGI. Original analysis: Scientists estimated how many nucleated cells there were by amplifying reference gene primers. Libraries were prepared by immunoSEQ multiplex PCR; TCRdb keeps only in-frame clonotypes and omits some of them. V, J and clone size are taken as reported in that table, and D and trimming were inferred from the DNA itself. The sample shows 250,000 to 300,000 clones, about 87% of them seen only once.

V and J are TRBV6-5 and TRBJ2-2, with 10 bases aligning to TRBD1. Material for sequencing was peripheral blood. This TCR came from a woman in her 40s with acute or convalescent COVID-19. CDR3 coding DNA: TGTGCCAGCAGTCGACAGGGGGCGAGCGGGGAGCTGTTTTTT. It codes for CASSRQGASGELFF.